These T cell receptor beta chains were read from a single sample in a study of identical twins. MiXCR, run by TCRdb on the 5' RACE reads, gives a single entry per CDR3 protein. The repertoire holds around 1.7 million distinct CDR3 sequences, more than 30% seen once, with roughly 0.3% in the top ten. Sequenced input: cord blood. The source of these receptors is a newborn girl in good health. CDR3s include the opening cysteine and the closing phenylalanine or tryptophan. A D gene is named only where the DNA matches it firmly. Clone size is shown for a subset of rows, as once, few, many or a class of expanded clone.

>TRBJ1-5|TRBV7-9|.|few
TGTGCCAGCAGCTTAGATGGGGGGCCCCAGCATTTT
CASSLDGGPQHF
>TRBJ2-1|TRBV20-1|TRBD1|.
TGCAGTGCTAGAGCCTACACAGGGGGCATGTACAATGAGCAGTTCTTC
CSARAYTGGMYNEQFF
>TRBJ2-2|TRBV19|TRBD2|.
TGTGCCAGTAGTTTGCCTCGACTAGCGGGGGAAACCGGGGAGCTGTTTTTT
CASSLPRLAGETGELFF
>TRBJ1-1|TRBV5-8|TRBD1|.
TGTGCCAGCAGCCTAAGAACGCTGCGGACAGGCGCTTTCTTT
CASSLRTLRTGAFF
>TRBJ1-1|TRBV25-1|TRBD1|.
TGTGCCAGCAGTCCTACGACAGGGACTGAAGCTTTCTTT
CASSPTTGTEAFF
>TRBJ2-1|TRBV13|TRBD2|few
TGTGCCAGCAGCCCTAAGGGCCCCCTAGCGGGGTCGGTATTGGGAAATGAGCAGTTCTTC
CASSPKGPLAGSVLGNEQFF
>TRBJ2-1|TRBV12-3/TRBV12-4|.|.
TGTGCCAGCAGTCCCCGACAGCTCGATGAGCAGTTCTTC
CASSPRQLDEQFF
>TRBJ1-1|TRBV5-1|.|.
TGCGCCAGCAGCACCGCCGTAGATCGGAACACTGAAGCTTTCTTT
CASSTAVDRNTEAFF
>TRBJ2-3|TRBV27|TRBD2|once
TGTGCCAGCAGTTTATCGCGCAGGTTCCTAGCGGGGGGCCGACACCCGCCCACAGATACGCAGTATTTT
CASSLSRRFLAGGRHPPTDTQYF
>TRBJ2-3|TRBV11-2|TRBD2|few
TGTGCCAGCAGCTCAGAAGGTGGGCTAGCGGGAGCGACAGATACGCAGTATTTT
CASSSEGGLAGATDTQYF
>TRBJ1-5|TRBV6-1|TRBD1|.
TGTGCCAGCAGCCGACAGGGGACTCAGCCCCAGCATTTT
CASSRQGTQPQHF
>TRBJ1-6|TRBV4-2|.|few
TGTGCCAGCAGCCAGGGCAGGGGCGCCTATAATTCACCCCTCCACTTT
CASSQGRGAYNSPLHF
>TRBJ2-7|TRBV5-6|.|few
TGTGCCAGCGGCCCTAGCCCCGTTGGTTACGAGCAGTACTTC
CASGPSPVGYEQYF
>TRBJ1-4|TRBV7-2|TRBD1|.
TGTGCCAGCAGCTTCGACAGGGTTGAAAAACTGTTTTTT
CASSFDRVEKLFF
>TRBJ2-2|TRBV12-3/TRBV12-4|TRBD1|.
TGTGCCAGCAGCCCGGGACAGCCATCCTACGGGGAGCTGTTTTTT
CASSPGQPSYGELFF
>TRBJ2-2|TRBV12-3/TRBV12-4|TRBD1|few
TGTGCCAGCAGTTCCTTAGGACAGGGTTTGGGGGAGCTGTTTTTT
CASSSLGQGLGELFF
>TRBJ1-4|TRBV20-1|.|.
TGCAGTGCTAGAGATCCCCAGGGTAATGAAAAACTGTTTTTT
CSARDPQGNEKLFF
>TRBJ2-2|TRBV10-3|.|.
TGTGCCATCAGTGTCGCGAGCACCGGCGGGGAGCTGTTTTTT
CAISVASTGGELFF
>TRBJ2-5|TRBV5-1|.|.
TGCGCCAGCAGCCGTAGCGGTTCCTCTTCCCAAGAGACCCAGTACTTC
CASSRSGSSSQETQYF
>TRBJ2-2|TRBV2|.|.
TGTGCCAGCACCCTTAATCGTAGAGCGAACACCGGGGAGCTGTTTTTT
CASTLNRRANTGELFF
>TRBJ2-7|TRBV6-1|.|.
TGTGCCAGCATCCGGCCAGGGACGGCCTACGAGCAGTACTTC
CASIRPGTAYEQYF
>TRBJ1-2|TRBV13|.|few
TGTGCCAGCAGCCGACCTAGCACAACCAACTATGGCTACACCTTC
CASSRPSTTNYGYTF
>TRBJ2-3|TRBV3-1|.|few
TGTGCCAGCAGCCAAGACGCTAGCGCGAGCACAGATACGCAGTATTTT
CASSQDASASTDTQYF
>TRBJ2-3|TRBV4-2|TRBD2|few
TGTGCCAGCAGCATTTCGCTAGCGGCGAGTAGCACAGATACGCAGTATTTT
CASSISLAASSTDTQYF
>TRBJ2-2|TRBV7-8|.|.
TGTGCCAGCAGCCGGAGGTGGACCGGGGAGCTGTTTTTT
CASSRRWTGELFF
>TRBJ2-6|TRBV5-1|.|.
TGCGCCAGCAGCTTGGCCAACTCTGGGGCCAACGTCCCGACTTTC
CASSLANSGANVPTF
>TRBJ2-5|TRBV5-1|TRBD2|.
TGCGCCAGCAGCTCTGAAAGCCTAGCGGGGTACCAAGAGACCCAGTACTTC
CASSSESLAGYQETQYF
>TRBJ2-3|TRBV20-1|.|.
TGCAGTGCTCGTATTATGACGGGAGCAAGAAGGGGTACGCAGTATTTT
CSARIMTGARRGTQYF
>TRBJ2-2|TRBV12-3/TRBV12-4|.|.
TGTGCCAGCAGTTTAGGTGGACGGTTAGGGGCGAACACCGGGGAGCTGTTTTTT
CASSLGGRLGANTGELFF
>TRBJ2-7|TRBV11-2|.|.
TGTGCCAGCAGCGCCGGAATAGCGTACGAGCAGTACTTC
CASSAGIAYEQYF
>TRBJ2-7|TRBV6-5|.|few
TGTGCCAGTCCCCACGAGCAGTACTTC
CASPHEQYF
>TRBJ2-1|TRBV5-1|.|.
TGCGCCAGCAGCTTGGCCATACTGAGAAATGAGCGGTTCTTC
CASSLAILRNERFF
>TRBJ1-5|TRBV12-3/TRBV12-4|.|.
TGTGCCAGCAGTTTAAGGGCAGCTAGCAATCAGCCCCAGCATTTT
CASSLRAASNQPQHF
>TRBJ2-7|TRBV6-6|.|few
TGTGCCAGCAGTTACCCCCAGGGGGGGATTTCCTACGAGCAGTACTTC
CASSYPQGGISYEQYF
>TRBJ2-5|TRBV20-1|.|many
TGCAGTGCTAGCCTAAGAGAGACCCAGTACTTC
CSASLRETQYF
>TRBJ1-1|TRBV29-1|.|.
TGCAGCGTTTGGGGGAACACTGAAGCTTTCTTT
CSVWGNTEAFF
>TRBJ2-1|TRBV9|TRBD2|many
TGTGCCAGCAGCGTCACCGGGACTAGCGGATACAATGAGCAGTTCTTC
CASSVTGTSGYNEQFF
>TRBJ1-1|TRBV4-2|TRBD1|few
TGCGCCAGCAGCCAAGGGACAGGGTTGAACACTGAAGCTTTCTTT
CASSQGTGLNTEAFF
>TRBJ2-5|TRBV5-1|.|.
TGCGTCAGCAGCTTGGCTGCAGGCTCAAAGACCCAGTACTTC
CVSSLAAGSKTQYF
>TRBJ2-3|TRBV4-2|.|few
TGTGCCAGCAGCCAAGAGTCCGGGGCAGGGGGGACAGATACGCAGTATTTT
CASSQESGAGGTDTQYF